The present T cell receptor beta chain was sequenced within a study of PD-L1 blockade in urothelial cancer. Study-level information: Across blood samples, T cells had a median count of around 140,000.

TCRdb's copy holds only in-frame clones and misses some; the assay was immunoSEQ multiplex PCR. Of fewer than 35,000 clones in the sample, around 87% were seen once. Specimen: PBMCs, collected around atezolizumab (anti-PD-L1) treatment. The clonotype comes from a man aged 45-65 years with urothelial cancer.

In DNA, the CDR3 is TGTGCCAGCACCCCCGGGGGAGCGGGGGGGGAGACCCAGTACTTC. Translation gives CASTPGGAGGETQYF. V gene TRBV9 combines with J gene TRBJ2-5; TRBD2 agrees at 10 bases. Germline CDR1 is SGDLS and CDR2 is YYNGEE. With 6 bases clipped from V and 5 bases from J, the junction kept 10 bases outside the gene matches. The CDR3 has 15 residues.